This T cell receptor (beta chain) was observed in a study of shared clonotypes between healthy human individuals (dated by TCRdb to 2019 to 2021). Regarding the research as a whole: The cohort included a few men and a couple of women between 18 and 49 years of age. Per donor, three plates each were used for CD4 naive and CD4 memory, two for CD8 naive, and one for CD8 memory. To increase sequencing depth and limit assay-specific biases, different laboratories used diverse techniques to prepare libraries and sequence TCR repertoires. Blood TCR repertoires of about five healthy adults were deeply sequenced to estimate repertoire size and the extent of clonotype sharing between individuals. Leukapheresis yielded between about 0.85 and 9 billion PBMCs per donor. What the study reported, not specific to this receptor: Sampling was restricted to blood, and TCR repertoires in tissues likely differ from the TCR repertoires found in blood. Naive subsets generally had larger estimated clonotype richness than memory subsets did. When several donors were compared, the shared fraction of clonotypes was around 5% for naive CD4, 3.5% to 4% for naive CD8, more than 2% for memory CD4, and roughly 0.4% for memory CD8. Clonotypes shared by all four sorted-subset donors showed higher generation probabilities than non-shared clonotypes. Because the study included a small number of donors, the genetic and exposure-history diversity represented was limited. Rarefaction of sorted-subset datasets indicated incomplete sequencing despite the large sequencing depth. Pairwise subsampling led to the expectation that sequencing depth would affect the degree of clonotype sharing among donors.

At the junction V is shortened by 3 bases and J by 7 bases, with 12 bases in between. Reading the germline V gene (reference sequence) gives CDR1 MNHEY and CDR2 SMNVEV. Including cysteine and phenylalanine, the CDR3 has 13 amino acids. Here the CDR3 DNA is all that survives: 39 bases in frame from base 1. For this clone: The specificity of this receptor is unknown. Base qualities are missing; no much larger clone stands one base away.

CD8 naive samples were obtained by positive selection for CCR7 among CD45RO-negative cells, yielding a CD45RA+CCR7+ population from which TemRA cells were excluded. Donors were healthy HIV-negative adults with no recently reported acute infections or vaccinations. All donors were Caucasian adults living in Nashville, Tennessee, USA. After blood collection by leukapheresis, PBMCs were isolated using Ficoll-Histopaque density gradient centrifugation and then cryopreserved in the vapor phase of liquid nitrogen. Analytical flow cytometry was used to check the purity and quantity of each magnetically sorted T cell population. Genomic DNA was isolated from every sorted fraction and measured by UV absorbance on a Nanodrop 2000c. TCR CDR3 regions were amplified from genomic DNA by multiplex PCR using the deep immunoSEQ assay. Extracted genomic DNA from each cell subset was spread evenly across all wells of several immunoSEQ 96-well plates, with each plate serving as a replicate. For sorted subsets, around 200 ng genomic DNA, equal to 30,000 or so T cell genomes, was loaded into each replicate PCR. The purified libraries were quantified using a Qubit 3.0 fluorometer, sized with a Bioanalyzer 2100, and then quantified again using the KAPA Library Quantification kit. Each immunoSEQ 96-well plate was sequenced on its own single-read 150-cycle Illumina NextSeq 550 flow cell. In the authors' own workflow: Because the immunoSEQ output held only junctional sequences and lacked quality scores, the filtering could not match the filtering applied to full-length reads. Sequences were annotated with PyIR, a Python wrapper for IgBLAST v1.9, using IMGT germline references to assign V/J genes and CDR3. Reads were removed for weak V/J assignments (E-value above 1e-6), missing CDR3, stop codons, out-of-frame junctions, or ambiguous translated residues. V3J clonotypes were defined by identical inferred V gene, J gene, and CDR3 amino acid sequence. Percentage overlap between repertoires was computed as shared unique clonotypes divided by the size of the smaller repertoire. RTK rarefaction, the Chao1 estimator, and Recon v2.1 estimates of unobserved clonotypes were used to assess repertoire richness. Generation probabilities for all TCRbeta clonotypes obtained by the gDNA method from four donors were computed using OLGA. As stored in TCRdb, this immuneACCESS dataset retains in-frame rearrangements with V and J assigned. A fraction of the clones does not appear; measured against another copy, unresolved V genes explain less than half of the discrepancy, and the remainder lacks a known reason. That table gives V, J and clone size, and the DNA gave D and trimming. The sample table holds about 580,000 clones, of which roughly 98% were seen once. 0.3% of the sample rests with the top ten.

Sequencing used naive CD8+ T cells sorted from blood. Read against the paper, the sample's cell subset or site label means: CD45RA+CCR7+. The TCR comes from a man between 25 and 39 years old in good health. The chain is assembled from TRBV27 and TRBJ1-2, with no D gene named confidently. The nucleotide sequence is TGTGCCAGCAGTTTGAAGTTTTTCAGTGGCTACACCTTC. Translated, this gives CASSLKFFSGYTF.